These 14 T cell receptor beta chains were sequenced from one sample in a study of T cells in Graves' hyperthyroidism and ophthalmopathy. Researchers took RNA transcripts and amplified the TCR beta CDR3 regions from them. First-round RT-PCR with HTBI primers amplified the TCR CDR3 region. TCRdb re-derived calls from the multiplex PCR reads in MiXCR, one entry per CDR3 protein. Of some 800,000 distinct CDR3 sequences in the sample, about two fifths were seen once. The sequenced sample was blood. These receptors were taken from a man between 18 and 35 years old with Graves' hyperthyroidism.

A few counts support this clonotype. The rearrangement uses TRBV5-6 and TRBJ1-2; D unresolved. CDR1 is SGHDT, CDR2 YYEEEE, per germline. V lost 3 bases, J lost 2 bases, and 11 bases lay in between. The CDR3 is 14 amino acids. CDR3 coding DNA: TGTGCCAGCAGCTCAGGAGCTCAAAACTATGGCTACACCTTC. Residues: CASSSGAQNYGYTF.

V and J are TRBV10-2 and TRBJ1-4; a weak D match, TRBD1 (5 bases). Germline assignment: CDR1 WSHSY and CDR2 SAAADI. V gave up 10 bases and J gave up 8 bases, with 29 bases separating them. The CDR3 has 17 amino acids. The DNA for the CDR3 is TGCGCCACCAGGCCCCGGGGGTCGTTATCCTGGAGAGAAAAACTGTTTTTT. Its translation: CATRPRGSLSWREKLFF.

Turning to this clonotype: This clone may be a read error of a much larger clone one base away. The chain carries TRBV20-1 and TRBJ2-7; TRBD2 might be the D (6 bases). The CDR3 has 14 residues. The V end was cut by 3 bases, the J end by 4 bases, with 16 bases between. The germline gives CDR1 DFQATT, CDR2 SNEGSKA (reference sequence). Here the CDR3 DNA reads TGCAGTGCTAGTGCCCCCGGGAGACCTTACGAGCAGTACTTC. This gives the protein CSASAPGRPYEQYF.

For the CDR3, the DNA is TGCAGGCGATCCTCCTATAATTCACCCCTCCACTTT. Residues: CRRSSYNSPLHF. This sequence joins TRBV20-1 and TRBJ1-6; D ambiguous. The germline V gene encodes CDR1 DFQATT and CDR2 SNEGSKA (reference sequence). This CDR3 comprises 12 residues.

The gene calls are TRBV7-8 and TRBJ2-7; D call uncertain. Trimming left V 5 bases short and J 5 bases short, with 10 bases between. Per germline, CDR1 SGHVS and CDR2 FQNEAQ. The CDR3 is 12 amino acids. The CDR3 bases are TGTGCCAGCAGCCGCTACGACCACGAGCAGTACTTC. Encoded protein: CASSRYDHEQYF. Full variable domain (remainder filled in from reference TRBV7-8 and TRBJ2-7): GAGVSQSPRYKVAKRGQDVALRCDPISGHVSLFWYQQALGQGPEFLTYFQNEAQLDKSGLPSDRFFAERPEGSVSTLKIQRTQQEDSAVYLCASSRYDHEQYFGPGTRLTVT.

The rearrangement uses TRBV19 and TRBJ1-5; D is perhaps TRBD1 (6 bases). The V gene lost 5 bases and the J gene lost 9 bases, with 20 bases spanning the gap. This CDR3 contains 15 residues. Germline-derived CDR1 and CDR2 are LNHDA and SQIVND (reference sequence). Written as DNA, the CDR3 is TGTGCCAGTAGTGCCAGCACCCGGGGGCAGTCGCCCCAGCATTTT. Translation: CASSASTRGQSPQHF. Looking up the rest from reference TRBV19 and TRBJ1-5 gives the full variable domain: DGGITQSPKYLFRKEGQNVTLSCEQNLNHDAMYWYRQDPGQGLRLIYYSQIVNDFQKGDIAEGYSVSREKKESFPLTVTSAQKNPTAFYLCASSASTRGQSPQHFGDGTRLSIL.

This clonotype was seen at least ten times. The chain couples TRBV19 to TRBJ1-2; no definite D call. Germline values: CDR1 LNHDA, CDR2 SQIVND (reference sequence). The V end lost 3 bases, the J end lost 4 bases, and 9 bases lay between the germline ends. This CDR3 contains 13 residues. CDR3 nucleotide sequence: TGTGCCAGTAGTATCACCACTGGCTATGGCTACACCTTC. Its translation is CASSITTGYGYTF.

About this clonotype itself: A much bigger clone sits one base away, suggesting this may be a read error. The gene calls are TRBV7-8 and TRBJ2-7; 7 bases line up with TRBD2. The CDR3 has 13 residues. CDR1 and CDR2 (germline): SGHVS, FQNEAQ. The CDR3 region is CASGFLGRNEQYF. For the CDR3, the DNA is TGTGCCAGCGGCTTCCTCGGGAGGAACGAGCAGTACTTC.

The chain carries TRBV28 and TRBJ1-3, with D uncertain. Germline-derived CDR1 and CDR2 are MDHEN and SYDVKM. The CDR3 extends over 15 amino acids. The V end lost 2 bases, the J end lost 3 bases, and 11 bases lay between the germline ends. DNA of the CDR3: TGTGCCAGCAGTTTAGCCCCGGTTGGTGGAAACACCATATATTTT. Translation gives CASSLAPVGGNTIYF.

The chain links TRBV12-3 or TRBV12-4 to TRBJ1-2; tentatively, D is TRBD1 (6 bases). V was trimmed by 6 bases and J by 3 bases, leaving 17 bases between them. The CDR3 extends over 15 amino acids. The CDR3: CASSVPDNRDYGYTF. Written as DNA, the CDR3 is TGTGCCAGCAGCGTTCCAGATAACAGGGACTATGGCTACACCTTC.

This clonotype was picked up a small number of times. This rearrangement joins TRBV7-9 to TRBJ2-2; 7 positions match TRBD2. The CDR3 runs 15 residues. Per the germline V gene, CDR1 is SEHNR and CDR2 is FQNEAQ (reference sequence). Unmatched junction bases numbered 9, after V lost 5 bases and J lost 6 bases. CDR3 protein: CASSPLREVAGELFF. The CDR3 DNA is TGTGCCAGCAGCCCCCTTCGGGAGGTGGCCGGGGAGCTGTTTTTT.

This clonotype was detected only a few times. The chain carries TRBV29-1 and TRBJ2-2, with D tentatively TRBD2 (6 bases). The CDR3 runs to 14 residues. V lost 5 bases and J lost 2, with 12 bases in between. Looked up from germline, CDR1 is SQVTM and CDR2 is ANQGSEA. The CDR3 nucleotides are TGCAGCGTTAGGGTGGACTACAACACCGGGGAGCTGTTTTTT. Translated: CSVRVDYNTGELFF.

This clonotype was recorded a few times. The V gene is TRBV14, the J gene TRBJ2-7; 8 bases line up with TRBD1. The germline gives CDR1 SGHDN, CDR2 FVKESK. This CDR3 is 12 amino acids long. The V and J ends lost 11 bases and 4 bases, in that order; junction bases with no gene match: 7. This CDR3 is CALGQGGYEQYF. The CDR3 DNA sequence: TGTGCCCTCGGACAGGGAGGATACGAGCAGTACTTC.

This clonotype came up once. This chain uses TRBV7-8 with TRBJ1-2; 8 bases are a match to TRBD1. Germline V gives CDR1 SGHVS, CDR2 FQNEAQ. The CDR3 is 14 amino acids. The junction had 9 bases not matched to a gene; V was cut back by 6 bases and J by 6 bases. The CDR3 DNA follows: TGTGCCAGCAGTACAGGGGGAGGGCGGGATGGCTACACCTTC. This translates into CASSTGGGRDGYTF.